Presented here are 7 T cell receptor beta chains from one specimen sequenced in a study of cytomegalovirus exposure and HLA in healthy donors. PCR used 60 Vbeta primers and 13 Jbeta primers. Repertoires were generated with immunoSEQ multiplex PCR, while TCRdb's copy carries only in-frame clones and drops some. This table has over 40,000 clones, 87% appearing once. Sample: PBMCs. The source is a woman aged 40 to 50 in good health and CMV-seropositive.

The gene calls are TRBV19 and TRBJ2-2, with 8 positions matching TRBD2. The CDR3 has 17 residues. Germline lookup yields CDR1 LNHDA and CDR2 SQIVND (reference sequence). V dropped 7 bases and J dropped 4; count of bases not matched to a gene: 14. The CDR3 region is CASTDRGGPLFTGELFF. The CDR3 region has the DNA TGTGCCAGTACGGACCGGGGGGGTCCTCTATTCACCGGGGAGCTGTTTTTT.

This chain joins TRBV19 and TRBJ1-5; 8 nucleotides match TRBD1. Looked up from germline, CDR1 is LNHDA and CDR2 is SQIVND (reference sequence). Trimming removed 11 bases from V and 11 bases from J; junction bases left unmatched: 17. The CDR3 contains 14 residues. In DNA, the CDR3 is TGTGCCTCCACTGGGACAGGACTGGGGTTAGCCCAGCATTTT. Protein product: CASTGTGLGLAQHF. Combining the CDR3 with reference TRBV19 and TRBJ1-5 gives the whole variable domain DGGITQSPKYLFRKEGQNVTLSCEQNLNHDAMYWYRQDPGQGLRLIYYSQIVNDFQKGDIAEGYSVSREKKESFPLTVTSAQKNPTAFYLCASTGTGLGLAQHFGDGTRLSIL.

The chain has TRBV18 and TRBJ1-3, with TRBD1 matching 7 bases. With 2 bases clipped from V and 0 bases from J, the junction kept 4 bases outside the gene matches. The CDR3 is made up of 16 amino acids. The germline V gene has CDR1 KGHSH and CDR2 LQKENI. DNA for the CDR3: TGTGCCAGCTCACCAGGACAGGTCCGCTCTGGAAACACCATATATTTT. Translating gives CASSPGQVRSGNTIYF.

The chain links TRBV27 to TRBJ2-1, with TRBD2 identical over 10 bases. With 3 bases clipped from V and 0 bases from J, the junction kept 5 bases outside the gene matches. Per the germline V gene, CDR1 is MNHEY and CDR2 is SMNVEV (reference sequence). This CDR3 has 17 residues. In nucleotides, the CDR3 is TGTGCCAGCAGTTTCGGGAGCGGGGGGGGCTCCTACAATGAGCAGTTCTTC. It encodes CASSFGSGGGSYNEQFF.

The V and J genes are TRBV7-6 and TRBJ2-7, with 8 bases that match TRBD1. Trimming at V came to 5 bases and at J to 2 bases, leaving 8 bases not matched to a gene. Germline V CDR1 and CDR2: SGHVS, FNYEAQ. This CDR3 has 15 residues. This chain's CDR3 is CASSVGQGRPYEQYF. CDR3 nucleotides: TGTGCCAGCAGCGTCGGACAGGGTAGGCCCTACGAGCAGTACTTC.

This sequence joins TRBV18 and TRBJ2-1; weak D call: TRBD2 (6 bases). CDR3 size: 14 residues. V lost 1 base and J lost 10, with 14 bases in between. Per the germline V gene, CDR1 is KGHSH and CDR2 is LQKENI. DNA of the CDR3: TGTGCCAGCTCACCACGGGACTCCGTTAGGGAGCAGTTCTTC. It encodes CASSPRDSVREQFF.

This chain joins TRBV6-1 and TRBJ2-5; D is uncertain. Germline assignment: CDR1 MNHNS and CDR2 SASEGT. The V gene lost 4 bases and the J gene lost 5 bases, with 11 bases spanning the gap. The CDR3 has 13 amino acids. This CDR3 reads CASSAGPGETQYF. The CDR3 region has the DNA TGTGCCAGCAGTGCGGGTCCTGGGGAGACCCAGTACTTC.